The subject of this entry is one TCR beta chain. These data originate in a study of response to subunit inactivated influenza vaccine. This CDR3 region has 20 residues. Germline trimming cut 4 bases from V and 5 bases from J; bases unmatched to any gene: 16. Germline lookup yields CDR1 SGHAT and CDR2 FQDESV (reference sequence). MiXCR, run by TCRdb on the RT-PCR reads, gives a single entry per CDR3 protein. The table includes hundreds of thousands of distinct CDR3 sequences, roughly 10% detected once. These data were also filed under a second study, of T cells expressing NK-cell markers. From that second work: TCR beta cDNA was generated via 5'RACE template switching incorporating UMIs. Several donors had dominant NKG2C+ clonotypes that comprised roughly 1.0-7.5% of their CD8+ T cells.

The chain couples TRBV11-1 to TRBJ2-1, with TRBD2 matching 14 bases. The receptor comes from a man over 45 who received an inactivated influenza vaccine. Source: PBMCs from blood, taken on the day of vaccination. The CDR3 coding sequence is TGTGCCAGCAGCTCCTGGACTAGCGGGGGGAGCCTCGTTTGGAACAATGAGCAGTTCTTC. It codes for CASSSWTSGGSLVWNNEQFF.